The 17 T cell receptor beta chains listed next were all sequenced from one sample in a study of cytomegalovirus exposure and HLA in healthy donors. Researchers ran the PCR with 60 Vbeta and 13 Jbeta primers. Assay used: immunoSEQ multiplex PCR; TCRdb lists only in-frame clones, some missing. The sample lists about 190,000 clones, more than 65% occurring once. Sample: PBMCs. The receptors originated from a man aged 45-65 years in good health and CMV-seronegative.

The rearrangement uses TRBV18 and TRBJ2-2, with 7 bases that match TRBD2. V was clipped by 6 bases and J by 4 bases; unmatched bases: 11. The CDR3 covers 16 residues. Germline V gene data show CDR1 as KGHSH and CDR2 as LQKENI. CDR3 region: CASSPRRTSFTGELFF. CDR3 nucleotides: TGTGCCAGCTCGCCTAGAAGGACTAGTTTCACCGGGGAGCTGTTTTTT.

Only one count was recorded for this clone. The chain is built from TRBV19 and TRBJ2-3, with D unclear. This CDR3 region has 15 residues. With 3 bases removed from V and 3 bases from J, the gap between germline ends came to 13 bases. Per germline, CDR1 LNHDA and CDR2 SQIVND (reference sequence). As DNA, the CDR3 is TGTGCCAGTAGTATTGGGCAGACCAAAACAGATACGCAGTATTTT. Its translation is CASSIGQTKTDTQYF. The variable domain in full, with the rest retrieved from reference TRBV19 and TRBJ2-3, is DGGITQSPKYLFRKEGQNVTLSCEQNLNHDAMYWYRQDPGQGLRLIYYSQIVNDFQKGDIAEGYSVSREKKESFPLTVTSAQKNPTAFYLCASSIGQTKTDTQYFGPGTRLTVL.

This clone was seen just once. The V call is TRBV13, the J call TRBJ2-4; 7 positions agree with TRBD2. V dropped 2 bases and J dropped 8; count of bases not matched to a gene: 3. The germline CDR1 and CDR2 sequences are PRHDT and FYEKMQ (reference sequence). This CDR3 has 13 amino acids. The CDR3 spells CASSLSGGHIQYF. CDR3 nucleotide sequence: TGTGCCAGCAGCTTATCGGGGGGTCACATTCAGTACTTC.

This clone was counted a single time. V is TRBV5-6 and J is TRBJ2-1, with TRBD2 matching 11 bases. Per germline, CDR1 SGHDT and CDR2 YYEEEE. This CDR3 has 16 residues. The V and J ends lost 5 bases and 7 bases, in that order; junction bases with no gene match: 11. The CDR3 loop is CASRRTSGGSGNEQFF. CDR3 coding DNA: TGTGCCAGCAGGCGTACTAGCGGGGGTTCTGGAAATGAGCAGTTCTTC.

The V gene is TRBV7-2, the J gene TRBJ2-3, with TRBD1 as a possible D gene (6 bases). The CDR3 covers 12 residues. Trimming removed 5 bases from V and 5 bases from J, with 8 bases in between. Germline-derived CDR1 and CDR2 are SGHTA and FQGNSA. The CDR3 sequence is CASSPGVDTQYF. DNA of the CDR3: TGTGCCAGCAGCCCAGGGGTAGATACGCAGTATTTT.

The rearrangement joins TRBV29-1 to TRBJ1-2, with 9 positions matching TRBD1. Germline CDR1 reads SQVTM; CDR2 reads ANQGSEA. V shed 6 bases, J shed 6 bases, and the junction held 8 bases outside the gene matches. This CDR3 contains 13 residues. The CDR3 loop reads CSVTRQGGNGYTF. The CDR3 region has the DNA TGCAGCGTAACTCGACAGGGGGGAAATGGCTACACCTTC.

In nucleotides, the CDR3 is TGTGCCAGCAGTTACTTCAACAGGGTTGAGGATGGCTACACCTTC. Amino acids: CASSYFNRVEDGYTF. The rearrangement joins TRBV6-6 to TRBJ1-2; D is perhaps TRBD1 (6 bases). Germline V gene lookup returns CDR1 MNHNY and CDR2 SVGAGI (reference sequence). Trimming removed 1 base at V and 6 bases at J, with 15 bases between. This CDR3 has 15 residues.

Only one count was recorded for this clone. The chain carries TRBV2 and TRBJ2-2; a possible D gene is TRBD1 (6 bases). CDR1 SNHLY and CDR2 FYNNEI come from the germline V gene. V lost 1 base to trimming and J lost 6 bases, with 12 bases between them. The CDR3 is made up of 15 amino acids. The CDR3 coding sequence is TGTGCCAGCAGTGAAGGAACAGGGTATCCCGGGGAGCTGTTTTTT. Amino acid sequence: CASSEGTGYPGELFF.

The rearrangement links TRBV27 to TRBJ1-4; the D gene is possibly TRBD1 (6 bases). V was trimmed by 5 bases and J by 4 bases, leaving 14 bases between them. The length of the CDR3 is 15 residues. Per the germline V gene, CDR1 is MNHEY and CDR2 is SMNVEV (reference sequence). CDR3 residues: CASSLSGALNEKLFF. The CDR3, as DNA: TGTGCCAGCAGTCTCTCAGGGGCCCTTAATGAAAAACTGTTTTTT.

V is TRBV5-1 and J is TRBJ1-3; D is perhaps TRBD1 (6 bases). Germline CDR1 and CDR2: SGHRS and YFSETQ. Trimming stripped 0 bases from V and 0 bases from J, with 10 bases between. The CDR3 has 16 amino acids. The CDR3 spells CASSLGAQGSGNTIYF. The CDR3 DNA is TGCGCCAGCAGCTTGGGGGCACAGGGCTCTGGAAACACCATATATTTT.

The rearrangement joins TRBV16 to TRBJ1-4; a possible D gene is TRBD1 (5 bases). This CDR3 is built from 14 residues. Germline-derived CDR1 and CDR2 are KGHSY and FQNENV. V lost 1 base and J lost 5, with 8 bases in between. The CDR3 DNA sequence: TGTGCCAGCAGCCAATGGACAAGCAATGAAAAACTGTTTTTT. Translating it yields CASSQWTSNEKLFF.

This chain connects TRBV30 to TRBJ1-1; D remains unclear. V was shortened by 5 bases and J by 0 bases, with 7 bases between the two germline ends. This CDR3 is 12 amino acids long. Germline V gives CDR1 GTSNPN, CDR2 SVGIG (reference sequence). This CDR3 is CAWAKMNTEAFF. CDR3 nucleotides: TGTGCCTGGGCTAAAATGAACACTGAAGCTTTCTTT.

This clone was observed a few times. One end of the junction varies from germline; a read error may be responsible. The rearrangement uses TRBV7-9 and TRBJ2-1; TRBD2 agrees at 9 bases. From germline, CDR1 is SEHNR and CDR2 FQNEAQ (reference sequence). The CDR3 runs to 16 residues. CDR3 amino acids: CSSSLALAGPDREQFF. CDR3 DNA: TGTTCCAGCAGCTTAGCCCTAGCGGGACCAGACCGTGAGCAGTTCTTC.

The chain combines TRBV13 with TRBJ2-7; TRBD1 matches 9 bases. With V trimmed by 0 bases and J by 5 bases, 2 bases remained unmatched. The CDR3 runs 14 residues. CDR1 is PRHDT and CDR2 is FYEKMQ in the germline V gene (reference sequence). In DNA, the CDR3 is TGTGCCAGCAGCTTAGGACAGGGGGCCGACGAGCAGTACTTC. Protein sequence: CASSLGQGADEQYF.

The J gene is TRBJ2-6, the V gene TRBV27, with a weak D call TRBD2 (6 bases). The germline gives CDR1 MNHEY, CDR2 SMNVEV (reference sequence). The germline V and J ends were trimmed by 3 bases and 3 bases, with 12 bases remaining between them. The CDR3 is made up of 16 amino acids. This chain's CDR3 is CASSFRGINGANVLTF. The CDR3 DNA is TGTGCCAGCAGTTTTCGGGGGATCAATGGGGCCAACGTCCTGACTTTC.

This clone was detected a few times. The J gene is TRBJ2-7, the V gene TRBV6-5; D might be TRBD2 (7 bases). Per germline, CDR1 MNHEY and CDR2 SVGAGI. CDR3 length equals 15 residues. Between the trimmed V and J ends, which lost 0 bases and 3 bases, there was a span of 12 bases. The CDR3, as DNA: TGTGCCAGCAGTTACTCGGGGGGGGCAAACTACGAGCAGTACTTC. Its translation: CASSYSGGANYEQYF.

The chain combines TRBV7-3 with TRBJ1-1; D is perhaps TRBD1 (6 bases). CDR3 length equals 14 residues. Trimming left V 5 bases short and J 1 base short, with 11 bases between. Germline V gene lookup returns CDR1 SGHTA and CDR2 FQGTGA. The CDR3 DNA reads TGTGCCAGCAGCCCGGACAGAGCGAACACTGAAGCTTTCTTT. This encodes CASSPDRANTEAFF. The full variable domain, its missing parts supplied by reference TRBV7-3 and TRBJ1-1, is GAGVSQTPSNKVTEKGKYVELRCDPISGHTALYWYRQSLGQGPEFLIYFQGTGAADDSGLPNDRFFAVRPEGSVSTLKIQRTERGDSAVYLCASSPDRANTEAFFGQGTRLTVV.